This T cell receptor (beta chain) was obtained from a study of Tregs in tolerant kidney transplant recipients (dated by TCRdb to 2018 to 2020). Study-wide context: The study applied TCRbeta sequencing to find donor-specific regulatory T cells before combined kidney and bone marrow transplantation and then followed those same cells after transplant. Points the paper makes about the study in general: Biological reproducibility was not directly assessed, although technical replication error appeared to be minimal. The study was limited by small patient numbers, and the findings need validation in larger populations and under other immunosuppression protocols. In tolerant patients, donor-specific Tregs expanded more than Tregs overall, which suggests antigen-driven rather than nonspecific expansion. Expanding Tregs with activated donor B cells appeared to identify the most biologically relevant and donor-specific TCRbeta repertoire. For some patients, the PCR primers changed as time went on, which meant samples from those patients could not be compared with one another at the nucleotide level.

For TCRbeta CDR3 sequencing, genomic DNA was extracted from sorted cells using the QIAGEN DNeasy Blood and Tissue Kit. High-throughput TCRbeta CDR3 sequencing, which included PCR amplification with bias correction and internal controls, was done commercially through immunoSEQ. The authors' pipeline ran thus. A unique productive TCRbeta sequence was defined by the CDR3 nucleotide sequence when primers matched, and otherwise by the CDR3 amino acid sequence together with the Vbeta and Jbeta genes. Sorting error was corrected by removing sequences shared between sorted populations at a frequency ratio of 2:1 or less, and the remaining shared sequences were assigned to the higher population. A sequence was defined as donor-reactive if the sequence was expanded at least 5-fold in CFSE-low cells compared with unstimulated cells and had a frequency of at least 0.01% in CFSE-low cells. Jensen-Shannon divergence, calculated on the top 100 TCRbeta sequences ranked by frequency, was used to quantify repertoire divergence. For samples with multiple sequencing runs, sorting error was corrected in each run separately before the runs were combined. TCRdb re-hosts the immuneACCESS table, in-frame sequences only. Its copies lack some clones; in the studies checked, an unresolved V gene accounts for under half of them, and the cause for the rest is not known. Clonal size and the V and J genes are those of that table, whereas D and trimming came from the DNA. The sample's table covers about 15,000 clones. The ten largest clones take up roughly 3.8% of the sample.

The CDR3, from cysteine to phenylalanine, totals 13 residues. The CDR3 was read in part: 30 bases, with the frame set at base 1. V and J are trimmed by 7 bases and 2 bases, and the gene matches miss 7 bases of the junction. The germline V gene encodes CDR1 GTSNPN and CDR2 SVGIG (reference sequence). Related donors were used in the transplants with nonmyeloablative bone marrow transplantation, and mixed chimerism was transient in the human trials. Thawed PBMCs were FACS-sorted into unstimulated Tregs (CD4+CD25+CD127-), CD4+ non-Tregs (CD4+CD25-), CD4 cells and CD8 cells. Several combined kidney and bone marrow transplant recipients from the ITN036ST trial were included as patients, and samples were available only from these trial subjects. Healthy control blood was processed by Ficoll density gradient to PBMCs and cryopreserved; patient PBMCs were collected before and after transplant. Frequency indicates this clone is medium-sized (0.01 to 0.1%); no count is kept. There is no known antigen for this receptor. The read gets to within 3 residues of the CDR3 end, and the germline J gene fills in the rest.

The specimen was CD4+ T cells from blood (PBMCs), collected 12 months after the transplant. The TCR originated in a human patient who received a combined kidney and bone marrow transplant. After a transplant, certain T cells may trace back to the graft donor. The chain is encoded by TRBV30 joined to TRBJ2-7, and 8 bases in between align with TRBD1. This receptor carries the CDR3 CAFRQGKTYEQYF. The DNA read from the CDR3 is TGTGCCTTCCGACAGGGGAAGACCTACGAG.